The next 12 T cell receptor beta chains were all read from a single sample in a study of early T cells in non-severe SARS-CoV-2 infection. One entry per CDR3 protein results from TCRdb running MiXCR on the 5' RACE reads. This sample carries 50,000 or so distinct CDR3 sequences, about 13% of them seen once, and the ten largest clones take approximately 10%. Specimen: whole blood. The receptors come from an adult who was a healthcare worker with PCR-confirmed SARS-CoV-2 infection or an uninfected control (not recorded which).

This clonotype has at least ten counts. The V and J genes are TRBV6-6 and TRBJ1-5; D is unclear. Trimming left V 1 base short and J 2 bases short, with 9 bases between. CDR1 and CDR2 (germline): MNHNY, SVGAGI (reference sequence). The CDR3 loop spans 15 amino acids. Here the CDR3 reads CASSYWGVGNQPQHF. CDR3 coding DNA: TGTGCCAGCAGTTACTGGGGTGTGGGCAATCAGCCCCAGCATTTT.

This clonotype was recorded a few times. The chain recombines TRBV20-1 with TRBJ1-1; D possibly corresponds to TRBD1 (5 bases). The CDR3 has 10 residues. Trimming pared 7 bases from V and 11 bases from J, leaving 14 bases between. Germline loops: CDR1 DFQATT, CDR2 SNEGSKA (reference sequence). The CDR3: CSVEIRGAFF. The CDR3 nucleotides are TGCAGTGTCGAGATCCGGGGGGCTTTCTTT.

This chain links TRBV4-3 with TRBJ1-3; D remains ambiguous. Germline V lookup: CDR1 LGHNA, CDR2 YSLEER. The CDR3 is made up of 15 amino acids. The germline V and J ends were trimmed by 0 bases and 0 bases, with 6 bases remaining between them. The CDR3 loop reads CASSQDRSSGNTIYF. The CDR3 DNA sequence: TGCGCCAGCAGCCAAGATCGAAGCTCTGGAAACACCATATATTTT.

This clonotype appeared many times. This chain connects TRBV11-2 to TRBJ1-6; no clear D. The CDR3 is 15 amino acids. The V gene's germline CDR1 is SGHAT and CDR2 FQNNGV. Trimming removed 2 bases from V and 7 bases from J, with 12 bases in between. The CDR3 region is CASSLLLEENSPLHF. Written as DNA, the CDR3 is TGTGCCAGCAGCTTACTACTCGAGGAGAATTCACCCCTCCACTTT.

This clonotype was detected only a few times. This chain links TRBV13 with TRBJ2-1; TRBD2 might be the D (5 bases). The V gene lost 1 base and the J gene lost 10 bases, with 14 bases spanning the gap. Germline loops: CDR1 PRHDT, CDR2 FYEKMQ (reference sequence). The CDR3 is 14 residues long. The CDR3 DNA reads TGTGCCAGCAGCTTAGCCTCAACGGGAAGGGAGCAGTTCTTC. It codes for CASSLASTGREQFF.

At least ten counts were recorded for this clonotype. The chain couples TRBV7-9 to TRBJ1-4; D unclear. Trimming pared 3 bases from V and 7 bases from J, leaving 9 bases between. Germline loops: CDR1 SEHNR, CDR2 FQNEAQ (reference sequence). CDR3 length: 13 amino acids. DNA for the CDR3: TGTGCCAGCAGCTTTACCCGGGCTGAAAAACTGTTTTTT. Protein product: CASSFTRAEKLFF.

The chain joins TRBV7-9 to TRBJ2-1; D unresolved. The CDR3 length is 14 residues. Germline assignment: CDR1 SEHNR and CDR2 FQNEAQ (reference sequence). V lost 5 bases, J lost 1 base, and 9 bases lay in between. In nucleotides, the CDR3 is TGTGCCAGCAGCGCCAGCGAGTCCTACAATGAGCAGTTCTTC. It yields the protein CASSASESYNEQFF.

This clonotype showed up many times. The rearrangement links TRBV18 to TRBJ2-3; 8 nucleotides line up with TRBD1. CDR1 is KGHSH, CDR2 LQKENI, per germline. The CDR3 runs 18 residues. V lost 5 bases and J lost 6; bases outside the gene matches: 19. Here the CDR3 reads CASSGPGQAFIGMDTQYF. DNA for the CDR3: TGTGCCAGCTCAGGGCCGGGACAGGCTTTTATCGGAATGGATACGCAGTATTTT.

J is TRBJ1-1 and V is TRBV28; D perhaps matches TRBD1 (5 bases). Between the trimmed V and J ends, which lost 4 bases and 4 bases, there was a span of 13 bases. Germline V gene sequence: CDR1 MDHEN, CDR2 SYDVKM. The length of the CDR3 is 14 residues. CDR3: CASSWGRSGTEAFF. CDR3 nucleotide sequence: TGTGCCAGCAGTTGGGGGAGATCAGGCACTGAAGCTTTCTTT. The variable domain in full, completed from reference TRBV28 and TRBJ1-1, reads DVKVTQSSRYLVKRTGEKVFLECVQDMDHENMFWYRQDPGLGLRLIYFSYDVKMKEKGDIPEGYSVSREKKERFSLILESASTNQTSMYLCASSWGRSGTEAFFGQGTRLTVV.

This clonotype was detected only a few times. V usage is TRBV12-5 and J usage is TRBJ1-1; D might be TRBD1 (5 bases). Trimming took 7 bases from V and 1 from J, leaving 13 bases between them. The CDR3 is made up of 14 amino acids. Germline V gene lookup returns CDR1 LGHNT and CDR2 FRNRAP. DNA for the CDR3: TGTGCTAGTGCCATTGGCGGGGGGAACACTGAAGCTTTCTTT. As protein: CASAIGGGNTEAFF.

This clonotype was detected once. A much larger clone is a single base away; this may be a read error. The rearrangement joins TRBV5-1 to TRBJ2-3; no reliable D call. CDR1 and CDR2 from the germline V gene are SGHRS and YFSETQ. The CDR3 runs 13 residues. CDR3 sequence reads: CASSPDSTNTQYF. Here the CDR3 DNA reads TGCGCCAGCAGCCCCGACTCCACAAATACGCAGTATTTT. The entire variable domain, with the rest obtained from reference TRBV5-1 and TRBJ2-3, is as follows: KAGVTQTPRYLIKTRGQQVTLSCSPISGHRSVSWYQQTPGQGLQFLFEYFSETQRNKGNFPGRFSGRQFSNSRSEMNVSTLELGDSALYLCASSPDSTNTQYFGPGTRLTVL.

In its sample, this clonotype was seen many times. This chain links TRBV28 with TRBJ1-3; the D is unclear. CDR1 is MDHEN, CDR2 SYDVKM, per germline. V was pared by 6 bases and J by 5 bases, with 14 bases between. This CDR3 comprises 14 residues. The CDR3 DNA reads as TGTGCCAGCAGCCCCGGAGGTGGAAGAAACACCATATATTTT. This encodes CASSPGGGRNTIYF.